A selection of T cell receptor beta chains follows, all from one sample in a study of regulatory T cells in long-lasting Graves disease. In TCRdb, the multiplex PCR reads were re-called with MiXCR into one record per CDR3 protein. The table records about 520,000 distinct CDR3 sequences, about 12% of them present only once. These data were also reused for a study on T cells in Graves' hyperthyroidism and ophthalmopathy.

This specimen consisted of peripheral blood mononuclear cells (PBMCs), obtained at new diagnosis, from a patient treated with antithyroid drugs. The receptors originated from a woman aged 25 to 39 with Graves disease. Each CDR3 is given with its conserved first and last residue. Fields, in order: J gene, D gene, CDR3 length, clone size, V gene, CDR3 protein, CDR3 DNA. The D gene is left open where the match is weak. Part of the rows lack a size; the others show once, few, many or a class for expanded clones.

TRBJ2-1 TRBD2 13 many TRBV27 CASKVAGHNEQFF TGTGCCAGCAAAGTAGCGGGACACAATGAGCAGTTCTTC
TRBJ2-7 TRBD2 15 many TRBV27 CASSIGPGRAYEQYF TGTGCCAGCAGTATCGGTCCCGGGAGGGCCTACGAGCAGTACTTC
TRBJ2-7 . 15 many TRBV18 CASSPGPAATYEQYF TGTGCCAGCTCACCAGGTCCGGCAGCAACCTACGAGCAGTACTTC
TRBJ2-5 . 14 many TRBV2 CASSEQGRRETQYF TGTGCCAGCAGTGAACAGGGACGGCGGGAGACCCAGTACTTC
TRBJ1-2 . 10 . TRBV20-1 CRAGAYGYTF TGCAGAGCAGGGGCCTATGGCTACACCTTC
TRBJ1-4 . 15 once TRBV27 CASSINRDGYEKLFF TGTGCCAGCAGCATAAACCGGGACGGCTATGAAAAACTGTTTTTT
TRBJ2-1 TRBD2 14 many TRBV6-2/TRBV6-3 CASSGLAGAVEQFF TGTGCCAGCAGTGGACTAGCGGGAGCGGTTGAGCAGTTCTTC
TRBJ2-5 . 13 many TRBV2 CASSGGHRETQYF TGTGCCAGCAGTGGGGGGCATCGGGAGACCCAGTACTTC
TRBJ2-7 . 16 many TRBV27 CASSLQGPSSTREQYF TGTGCCAGCAGTTTACAGGGACCATCATCAACTCGGGAGCAGTACTTC
TRBJ2-7 TRBD1 18 many TRBV4-1 CASSQVLTGQTINYEQYF TGCGCCAGCAGCCAAGTCCTAACGGGACAGACAATAAACTACGAGCAGTACTTC
TRBJ1-5 . 15 . TRBV28 CASSSPGGAGQPQHF TGTGCCAGCAGTTCCCCTGGGGGGGCAGGTCAGCCCCAGCATTTT
TRBJ2-3 TRBD2 17 many TRBV7-9 CASSLATSGRSTDTQYF TGTGCCAGCAGCTTGGCTACTAGCGGGAGGTCCACAGATACGCAGTATTTT
TRBJ2-2 . 15 . TRBV24-1 CATSDPGQTSGELFF TGTGCCACCAGTGACCCCGGACAGACCTCCGGGGAGCTGTTTTTT
TRBJ2-7 TRBD1 15 many TRBV7-2 CASSLTTGPPYEQYF TGTGCCAGCAGCTTAACGACAGGGCCTCCCTACGAGCAGTACTTC
TRBJ2-5 TRBD2 17 many TRBV28 CASSTWGGRIGAETQYF TGTGCCAGCAGTACCTGGGGCGGGAGAATTGGTGCCGAGACCCAGTACTTC
TRBJ2-1 . 15 few TRBV4-2 CASSQGDNSYNEQFF TGTGCCAGCAGCCAGGGGGACAACTCCTACAATGAGCAGTTCTTC
TRBJ2-1 . 18 few TRBV10-1 CASSGRESGLALYNEQFF TGCGCCAGCAGTGGCCGGGAGTCAGGTTTAGCATTGTACAATGAGCAGTTCTTC
TRBJ2-5 TRBD2 12 once TRBV20-1 CSARAGEETQYF TGCAGTGCTAGGGCGGGAGAAGAGACCCAGTACTTC
TRBJ2-3 TRBD1 18 many TRBV28 CASSLYPLGTGVRDTQYF TGTGCCAGCAGTTTATACCCTCTGGGGACAGGGGTTCGAGATACGCAGTATTTT
TRBJ2-1 TRBD2 15 many TRBV18 CASSPRSSGNNEQFF TGTGCCAGCTCACCACGGTCTAGCGGGAACAATGAGCAGTTCTTC
TRBJ2-7 TRBD1 14 many TRBV29-1 CSVEGTGGEYEQYF TGCAGCGTTGAAGGGACAGGGGGCGAATACGAGCAGTACTTC
TRBJ1-1 . 17 many TRBV6-5 CASSYSSAGLVNTEAFF TGTGCCAGCAGTTACTCGTCGGCAGGGTTAGTGAACACTGAAGCTTTCTTT
TRBJ1-2 TRBD1 14 few TRBV5-1 CASSFNRGAYGYTF TGCGCCAGCAGCTTCAACAGGGGGGCCTATGGCTACACCTTC
TRBJ2-6 . 15 once TRBV6-5 CASSYSGLGANVLTF TGTGCCAGCAGTTACTCGGGGTTGGGGGCCAACGTCCTGACTTTC
TRBJ2-7 TRBD2 14 few TRBV7-6 CASSLWTSGREQYF TGTGCCAGCAGCTTGTGGACTAGCGGGAGAGAGCAGTACTTC
TRBJ2-7 . 14 once TRBV3-1 CASSQAPTNYEQYF TGTGCCAGCAGCCAAGCCCCGACCAACTACGAGCAGTACTTC
TRBJ2-2 . 15 . TRBV19 CASSIGSGATGELFF TGTGCCAGTAGTATTGGGTCGGGGGCGACCGGGGAGCTGTTTTTT
TRBJ1-5 . 14 many TRBV2 CASSELSDNQPQHF TGTGCCAGCAGTGAGTTGTCAGATAATCAGCCCCAGCATTTT
TRBJ2-2 TRBD1 16 many TRBV12-5 CASGVDVGTATGELFF TGTGCTAGTGGTGTGGACGTCGGGACAGCCACCGGGGAGCTGTTTTTT
TRBJ1-4 . 15 many TRBV19 CASSISSGGREKLFF TGTGCCAGTAGTATAAGCAGTGGTGGCCGCGAAAAACTGTTTTTT
TRBJ2-7 . 14 many TRBV3-1 CASSQVPGTYEQYF TGTGCCAGCAGCCAAGTCCCCGGCACCTACGAGCAGTACTTC
TRBJ2-1 . 14 many TRBV13 CASSPKSSYNEQFF TGTGCCAGCAGCCCAAAAAGCTCCTACAATGAGCAGTTCTTC
TRBJ1-2 . 17 many TRBV6-5 CASSYKDIGAANYGYTF TGTGCCAGCAGTTACAAAGACATTGGCGCCGCCAACTATGGCTACACCTTC
TRBJ2-3 . 13 many TRBV7-2 CASSLGDTDTQYF TGTGCCAGCAGCTTAGGGGACACAGATACGCAGTATTTT
TRBJ1-2 . 14 many TRBV15 CATSRDARVHGYTF TGTGCCACCAGCAGAGATGCCAGGGTTCATGGCTACACCTTC
TRBJ2-1 . 11 many TRBV29-1 CSVVTSNEQFF TGCAGCGTGGTGACTAGCAATGAGCAGTTCTTC
TRBJ1-2 . 12 many TRBV27 CASSPDKYGYTF TGTGCCAGCAGCCCCGACAAGTATGGCTACACCTTC
TRBJ2-7 TRBD2 13 many TRBV28 CAAGREAPYEQYF TGTGCCGCAGGACGGGAGGCCCCCTACGAGCAGTACTTC
TRBJ1-5 TRBD1 13 . TRBV29-1 CSVEVGQGPPQHF TGCAGCGTTGAAGTTGGACAGGGCCCGCCCCAGCATTTT
TRBJ2-5 TRBD2 19 many TRBV3-1 CASSPFYTAGGLSQETQYF TGTGCCAGCAGCCCGTTCTATACAGCGGGGGGGCTAAGCCAAGAGACCCAGTACTTC
TRBJ2-6 . 17 . TRBV15 CATSRNVDSSGANVLTF TGTGCCACCAGCAGAAACGTAGACAGCTCTGGGGCCAACGTCCTGACTTTC
TRBJ1-2 . 14 many TRBV13 CASSPPPWREGYTF TGTGCCAGCAGCCCTCCCCCATGGCGGGAGGGCTACACCTTC
TRBJ1-2 . 12 many TRBV11-3 CASSLGAYGYTF TGTGCCAGCAGCTTAGGTGCCTATGGCTACACCTTC
TRBJ2-1 . 14 many TRBV2 CASRLASSYNEQFF TGTGCCAGCAGGCTAGCCTCATCCTACAATGAGCAGTTCTTC
TRBJ1-5 . 18 many TRBV3-1 CASSQERTPGHRNQPQHF TGTGCCAGCAGCCAAGAGCGGACACCGGGACACAGAAATCAGCCCCAGCATTTT
TRBJ2-1 . 16 many TRBV6-5 CASSFGGYYRNNEQFF TGTGCCAGCAGTTTCGGGGGATACTATCGGAACAATGAGCAGTTCTTC
TRBJ1-5 . 17 many TRBV6-2/TRBV6-3 CASSYREEKGDNQPQHF TGTGCCAGCAGTTACCGGGAAGAGAAGGGGGACAATCAGCCCCAGCATTTT
TRBJ2-1 . 12 . TRBV20-1 CSAAGLLNEQFF TGCAGTGCTGCCGGACTACTCAATGAGCAGTTCTTC
TRBJ1-1 . 14 . TRBV20-1 CSAALRDNQAEAFF TGCAGTGCTGCCCTCCGGGACAACCAAGCTGAAGCTTTCTTT
TRBJ2-7 TRBD2 17 few TRBV7-2 CASSLMSSSGSHHEQYF TGTGCCAGCAGCTTAATGTCGTCTAGCGGGAGTCACCACGAGCAGTACTTC
TRBJ2-7 TRBD1 16 many TRBV11-1 CASSLVAGTGPYEQYF TGTGCCAGCAGCTTAGTTGCCGGGACAGGGCCCTACGAGCAGTACTTC
TRBJ1-1 . 12 many TRBV10-3 CAISDSGTEAFF TGTGCCATCAGTGATAGTGGGACTGAAGCTTTCTTT
TRBJ2-2 . 14 few TRBV7-3 CASRPAPGTGELFF TGTGCCAGCAGGCCAGCCCCGGGCACCGGGGAGCTGTTTTTT
TRBJ2-5 . 14 few TRBV10-2 CASRGMGGQETQYF TGCGCCAGCAGGGGGATGGGGGGCCAAGAGACCCAGTACTTC
TRBJ1-2 . 13 few TRBV5-1 CASRSDEYYGYTF TGCGCCAGCAGGTCGGACGAATACTATGGCTACACCTTC
TRBJ1-1 . 18 many TRBV12-3/TRBV12-4 CASRPDPAQRTPGTEAFF TGTGCCAGCAGACCCGACCCAGCCCAACGTACTCCCGGCACTGAAGCTTTCTTT